This is a list of T cell receptor beta chains from one sample in a study of cytomegalovirus exposure and HLA in healthy donors. The assay was immunoSEQ multiplex PCR, and TCRdb's table has in-frame clones only and misses some. The sample lists about 120,000 clones; 77% were seen once. The sample consisted of PBMCs. The source of these receptors is a man aged 18-30 years in good health and CMV-seropositive. Each CDR3 is given with its conserved first and last residue.

cdr3_length: 14; v_call: TRBV15; cdr3_aa: CATSTGRDFYEQYF
cdr3_length: 15; v_call: TRBV23-1; cdr3_aa: CASSPATDRDYGYTF
cdr3_length: 14; v_call: TRBV5-1; cdr3_aa: CASSSDRGNEKLFF
cdr3_length: 14; v_call: TRBV6-4; cdr3_aa: CASSDSTPPDGYTF
cdr3_length: 13; v_call: TRBV6-5; cdr3_aa: CASSAGTGSVYTF
cdr3_length: 13; v_call: TRBV5-1; cdr3_aa: CASCLAGGVEQFF
cdr3_length: 14; v_call: TRBV25-1; cdr3_aa: CASSEPDSNEKLFF
cdr3_length: 17; v_call: TRBV7-9; cdr3_aa: CASSRRDRAPGANGLTF
cdr3_length: 14; v_call: TRBV6-5; cdr3_aa: CASSYQGAPYEQYF
cdr3_length: 15; v_call: TRBV5-1; cdr3_aa: CASSLTRDYQETQYF
cdr3_length: 12; v_call: TRBV27; cdr3_aa: CASSPWSGGYTF
cdr3_length: 13; v_call: TRBV9; cdr3_aa: CASSGTSDYEQYF